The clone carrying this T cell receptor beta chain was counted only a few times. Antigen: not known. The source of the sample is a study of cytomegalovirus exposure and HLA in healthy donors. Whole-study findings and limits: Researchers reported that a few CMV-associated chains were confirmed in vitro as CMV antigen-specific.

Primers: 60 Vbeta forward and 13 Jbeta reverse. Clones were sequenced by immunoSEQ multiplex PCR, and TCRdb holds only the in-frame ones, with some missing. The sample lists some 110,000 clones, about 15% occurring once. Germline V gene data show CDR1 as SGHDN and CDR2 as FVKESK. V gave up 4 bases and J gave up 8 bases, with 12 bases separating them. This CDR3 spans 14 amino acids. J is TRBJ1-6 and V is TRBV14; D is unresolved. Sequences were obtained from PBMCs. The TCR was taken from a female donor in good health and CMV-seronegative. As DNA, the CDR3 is TGTGCCAGCAGCCTTACTATCCTGGATTCACCCCTCCACTTT. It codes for CASSLTILDSPLHF.